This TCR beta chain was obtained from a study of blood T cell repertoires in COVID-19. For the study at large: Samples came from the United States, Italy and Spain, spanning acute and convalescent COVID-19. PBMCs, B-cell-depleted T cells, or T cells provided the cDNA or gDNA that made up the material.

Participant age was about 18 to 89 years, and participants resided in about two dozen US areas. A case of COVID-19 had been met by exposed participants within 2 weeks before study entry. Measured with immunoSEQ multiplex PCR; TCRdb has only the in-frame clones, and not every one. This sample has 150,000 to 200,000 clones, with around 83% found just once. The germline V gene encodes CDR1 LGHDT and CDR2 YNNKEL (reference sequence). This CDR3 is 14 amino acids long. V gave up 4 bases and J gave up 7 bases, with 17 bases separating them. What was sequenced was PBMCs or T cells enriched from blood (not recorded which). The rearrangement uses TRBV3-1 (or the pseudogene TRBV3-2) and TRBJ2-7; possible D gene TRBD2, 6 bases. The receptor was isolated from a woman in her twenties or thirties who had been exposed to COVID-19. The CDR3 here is CASSRIHSRGEQYF. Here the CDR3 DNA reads TGTGCCAGCAGCCGAATTCACAGTCGGGGGGAGCAGTACTTC.